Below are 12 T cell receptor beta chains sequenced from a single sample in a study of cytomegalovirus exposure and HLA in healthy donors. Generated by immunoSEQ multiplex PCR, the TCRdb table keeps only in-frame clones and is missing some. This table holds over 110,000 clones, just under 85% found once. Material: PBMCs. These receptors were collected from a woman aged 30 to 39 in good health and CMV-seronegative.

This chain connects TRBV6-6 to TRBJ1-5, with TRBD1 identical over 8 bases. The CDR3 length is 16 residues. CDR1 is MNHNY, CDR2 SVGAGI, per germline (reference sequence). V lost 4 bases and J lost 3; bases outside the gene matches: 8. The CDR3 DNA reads TGTGCCAGCAGTTTCTTTCAGGGGGCGAACAATCAGCCCCAGCATTTT. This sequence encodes CASSFFQGANNQPQHF.

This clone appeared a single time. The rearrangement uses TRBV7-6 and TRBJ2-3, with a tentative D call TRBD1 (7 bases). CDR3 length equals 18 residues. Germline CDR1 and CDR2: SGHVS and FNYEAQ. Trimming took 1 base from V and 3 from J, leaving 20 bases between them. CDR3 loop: CASSLVGQGGSATDTQYF. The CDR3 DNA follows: TGTGCCAGCAGCTTAGTCGGGCAGGGGGGCTCTGCGACAGATACGCAGTATTTT. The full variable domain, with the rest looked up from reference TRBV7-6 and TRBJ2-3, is GAGVSQSPRYKVTKRGQDVALRCDPISGHVSLYWYRQALGQGPEFLTYFNYEAQQDKSGLPNDRFSAERPEGSISTLTIQRTEQRDSAMYRCASSLVGQGGSATDTQYFGPGTRLTVL.

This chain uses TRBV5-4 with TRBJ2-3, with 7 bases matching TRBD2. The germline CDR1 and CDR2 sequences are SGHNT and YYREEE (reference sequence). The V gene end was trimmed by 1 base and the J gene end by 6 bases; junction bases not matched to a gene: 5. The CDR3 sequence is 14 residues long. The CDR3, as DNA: TGTGCCAGCAGCTTGAAACTAGCGATTGATACGCAGTATTTT. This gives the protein CASSLKLAIDTQYF.

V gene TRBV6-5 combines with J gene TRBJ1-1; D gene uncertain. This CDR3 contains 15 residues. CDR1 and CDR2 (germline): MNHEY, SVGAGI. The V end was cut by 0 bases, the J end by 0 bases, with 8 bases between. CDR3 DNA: TGTGCCAGCAGTTACTCGACTACAGTGAACACTGAAGCTTTCTTT. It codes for CASSYSTTVNTEAFF.

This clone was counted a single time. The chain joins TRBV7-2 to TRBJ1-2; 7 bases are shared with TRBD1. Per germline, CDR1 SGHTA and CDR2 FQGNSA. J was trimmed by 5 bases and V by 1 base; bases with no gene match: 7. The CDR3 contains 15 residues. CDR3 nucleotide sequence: TGTGCCAGCAGCTTAGGGACAGGTCTGGATTATGGCTACACCTTC. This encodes CASSLGTGLDYGYTF.

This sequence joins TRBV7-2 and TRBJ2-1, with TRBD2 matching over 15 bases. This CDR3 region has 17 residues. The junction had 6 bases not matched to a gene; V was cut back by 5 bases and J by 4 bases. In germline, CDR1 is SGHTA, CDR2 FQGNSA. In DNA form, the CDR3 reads TGTGCCAGCAGCCTAGGGACTAGCGGGGGGCTATACAATGAGCAGTTCTTC. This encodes CASSLGTSGGLYNEQFF. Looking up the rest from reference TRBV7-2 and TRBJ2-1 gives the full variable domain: GAGVSQSPSNKVTEKGKDVELRCDPISGHTALYWYRQSLGQGLEFLIYFQGNSAPDKSGLPSDRFSAERTGGSVSTLTIQRTQQEDSAVYLCASSLGTSGGLYNEQFFGPGTRLTVL.

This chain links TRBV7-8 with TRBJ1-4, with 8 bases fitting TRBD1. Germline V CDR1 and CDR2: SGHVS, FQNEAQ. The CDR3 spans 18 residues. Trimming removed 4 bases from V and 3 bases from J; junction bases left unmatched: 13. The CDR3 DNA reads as TGTGCCAGCAGCTCCCAGCGGGCAGGGGGCATCTCTAATGAAAAACTGTTTTTT. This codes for CASSSQRAGGISNEKLFF. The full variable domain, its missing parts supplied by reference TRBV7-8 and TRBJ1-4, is GAGVSQSPRYKVAKRGQDVALRCDPISGHVSLFWYQQALGQGPEFLTYFQNEAQLDKSGLPSDRFFAERPEGSVSTLKIQRTQQEDSAVYLCASSSQRAGGISNEKLFFGSGTQLSVL.

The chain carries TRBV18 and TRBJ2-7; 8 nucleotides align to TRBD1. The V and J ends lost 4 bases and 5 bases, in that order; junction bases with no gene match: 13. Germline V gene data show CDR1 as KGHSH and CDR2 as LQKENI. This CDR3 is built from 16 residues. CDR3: CASSQDRGGFTHEQYF. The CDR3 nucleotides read TGTGCCAGCTCACAAGACAGGGGAGGCTTTACCCACGAGCAGTACTTC.

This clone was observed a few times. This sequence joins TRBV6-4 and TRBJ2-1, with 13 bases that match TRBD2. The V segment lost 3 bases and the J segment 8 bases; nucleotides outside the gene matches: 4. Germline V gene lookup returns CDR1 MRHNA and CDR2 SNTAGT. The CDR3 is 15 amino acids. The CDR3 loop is CASSERTSGGDEQFF. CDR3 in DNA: TGTGCCAGCAGTGAAAGGACTAGCGGGGGAGATGAGCAGTTCTTC.

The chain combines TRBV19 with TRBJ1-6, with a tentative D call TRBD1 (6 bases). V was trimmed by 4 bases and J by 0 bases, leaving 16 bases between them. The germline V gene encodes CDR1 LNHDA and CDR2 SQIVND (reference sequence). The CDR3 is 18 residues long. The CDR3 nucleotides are TGTGCCAGTAGTACCCGACAGGCCGCTAGCTCCTATAATTCACCCCTCCACTTT. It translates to CASSTRQAASSYNSPLHF.

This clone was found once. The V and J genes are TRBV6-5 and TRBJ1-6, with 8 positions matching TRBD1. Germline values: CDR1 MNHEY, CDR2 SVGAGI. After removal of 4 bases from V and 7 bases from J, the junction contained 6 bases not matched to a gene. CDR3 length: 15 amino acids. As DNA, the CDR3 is TGTGCCAGCAGTTCCGGTGGGACAGGCAATTCACCCCTCCACTTT. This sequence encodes CASSSGGTGNSPLHF.

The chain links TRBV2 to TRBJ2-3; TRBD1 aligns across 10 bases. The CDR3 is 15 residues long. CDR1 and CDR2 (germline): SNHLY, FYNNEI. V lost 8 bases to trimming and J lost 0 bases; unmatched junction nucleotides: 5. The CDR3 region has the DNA TGTGCCAGCGACCGGACAGGGGGAAGCACAGATACGCAGTATTTT. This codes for CASDRTGGSTDTQYF.